Listed below are T cell receptor beta chains from one sample, sequenced in a study of cytomegalovirus exposure and HLA in healthy donors. The data were produced by immunoSEQ multiplex PCR, yet TCRdb's version contains in-frame clones alone and is incomplete. This table holds roughly 90,000 clones, over 70% found once. Sequences were obtained from PBMCs. These receptors came from a man between 25 and 39 years old in good health and CMV-seropositive. The CDR3 runs from the conserved cysteine through the conserved F or W. D genes are given only for firm matches. Not all rows give a size; the values are once, few, many and, for expanded clones, a class.

J	size	V	D	CDR3	DNA
TRBJ2-1	few	TRBV9	-	CASSVVTGEGHEQFF	TGTGCCAGCAGCGTAGTAACGGGAGAAGGCCATGAGCAGTTCTTC
TRBJ2-7	-	TRBV30	TRBD2	CAWSVYSGSTYEQYF	TGTGCCTGGAGTGTATATAGCGGGAGTACCTACGAGCAGTACTTC
TRBJ2-3	few	TRBV6-5	-	CASSQGGGVTDTQYF	TGTGCCAGCAGCCAAGGGGGCGGGGTCACAGATACGCAGTATTTT
TRBJ2-1	-	TRBV2	TRBD2	CASSANGGREDEQFF	TGTGCCAGCAGTGCTAACGGCGGGAGGGAGGATGAGCAGTTCTTC
TRBJ1-2	-	TRBV29-1	-	CSVEDPLAGHYGYTF	TGCAGCGTTGAAGACCCCCTGGCAGGCCACTATGGCTACACCTTC
TRBJ2-1	-	TRBV5-1	TRBD2	CASRPGLAHYNEQFF	TGCGCCAGCAGACCGGGACTAGCCCATTACAATGAGCAGTTCTTC
TRBJ2-7	-	TRBV5-1	TRBD2	CASSVTSGLSSYEQYF	TGCGCCAGCAGCGTGACTAGCGGGTTGAGCTCCTACGAGCAGTACTTC
TRBJ2-1	few	TRBV4-3	TRBD1	CASSRQGNPSEQFF	TGCGCCAGCAGCCGACAGGGGAATCCTAGTGAGCAGTTCTTC
TRBJ1-3	-	TRBV13	TRBD1	CASSGTGGFSSGNTIYF	TGTGCCAGCAGCGGGACAGGGGGCTTTAGCTCTGGAAACACCATATATTTT
TRBJ2-7	-	TRBV7-2	TRBD1	CASSPRLPGTGASYEQYF	TGTGCCAGCAGCCCACGCCTCCCCGGGACAGGGGCGAGCTACGAGCAGTACTTC
TRBJ2-7	-	TRBV7-8	-	CASSLPRRDEQYF	TGTGCCAGCAGCTTACCCCGCAGGGACGAGCAGTACTTC
TRBJ2-7	once	TRBV15	-	CATSRETGFSYEQYF	TGTGCCACCAGCAGAGAGACAGGATTCTCCTACGAGCAGTACTTC
TRBJ1-6	-	TRBV4-2	-	CASSQEEGGSYNSPLHF	TGTGCCAGCAGCCAAGAGGAGGGAGGCTCCTATAATTCACCCCTCCACTTT
TRBJ2-1	-	TRBV19	-	CASSMGQTYNEQFF	TGTGCCAGTAGTATGGGGCAGACCTACAATGAGCAGTTCTTC
TRBJ1-4	-	TRBV5-1	-	CASSLAATNEKLFF	TGCGCCAGCTCCCTGGCTGCAACTAATGAAAAACTGTTTTTT
TRBJ2-3	-	TRBV15	TRBD1	CATRAGGDTQYF	TGTGCCACAAGGGCAGGGGGCGATACGCAGTATTTT
TRBJ1-1	-	TRBV14	-	CASSQERGGSAFF	TGTGCCAGCAGCCAAGAAAGGGGAGGGAGCGCTTTCTTT
TRBJ1-1	-	TRBV9	-	CASSVMTQGGTEAFF	TGTGCCAGCAGCGTAATGACGCAGGGTGGCACTGAAGCTTTCTTT
TRBJ1-1	-	TRBV20-1	-	CSAPHAEAFF	TGCAGTGCCCCACATGCCGAAGCTTTCTTT
TRBJ1-3	-	TRBV30	TRBD1	CAWGQGTNTIYF	TGTGCCTGGGGACAGGGGACAAACACCATATATTTT
TRBJ2-7	-	TRBV28	TRBD2	CASSISYSGSSYEQYF	TGTGCCAGCAGCATCTCCTACAGCGGGAGCAGCTACGAGCAGTACTTC
TRBJ1-1	few	TRBV19	TRBD1	CASSISQGRMNTEAFF	TGTGCCAGTAGTATATCACAGGGGCGCATGAACACTGAAGCTTTCTTT
TRBJ2-3	few	TRBV9	TRBD2	CASSFRLAGGDTQYF	TGTGCCAGCAGCTTTCGACTAGCGGGAGGGGATACGCAGTATTTT
TRBJ1-1	-	TRBV18	-	CASSPEGSTEAFF	TGTGCCAGCTCACCTGAGGGCAGCACTGAAGCTTTCTTT
TRBJ1-1	once	TRBV25-1	-	CASRRALNTEAFF	TGTGCCAGCAGGAGGGCATTGAACACTGAAGCTTTCTTT
TRBJ1-2	-	TRBV18	TRBD1	CASSPRDRRHGYTF	TGTGCCAGCTCACCACGGGACAGGAGGCATGGCTACACCTTC
TRBJ2-3	few	TRBV5-4	-	CASSYSLGGDPDTQYF	TGTGCCAGCAGCTATAGCCTGGGGGGAGACCCAGATACGCAGTATTTT
TRBJ2-7	-	TRBV30	TRBD1	CAWDTGTGGWNEQYF	TGTGCCTGGGATACCGGGACAGGGGGGTGGAACGAGCAGTACTTC
TRBJ1-2	-	TRBV7-8	-	CASSLGGGSYGYTF	TGTGCCAGCAGCCTCGGGGGTGGAAGCTATGGCTACACCTTC
TRBJ1-1	-	TRBV18	TRBD1	CAGSPGPGQVDTEAFF	TGTGCCGGCTCACCAGGACCGGGACAGGTGGACACTGAAGCTTTCTTT
TRBJ2-7	few	TRBV14	-	CASSRYRYEQYF	TGTGCCAGCAGCCGCTACCGCTACGAGCAGTACTTC
TRBJ1-4	-	TRBV4-3	-	CASSPSEAVFEEKLFF	TGCGCCAGCAGCCCCAGCGAGGCGGTATTTGAAGAAAAACTGTTTTTT
TRBJ2-3	-	TRBV7-3	TRBD2	CASSGGTSGYTDTQYF	TGTGCCAGCAGCGGCGGGACTAGCGGATACACAGATACGCAGTATTTT
TRBJ2-3	-	TRBV6-5	-	CASSTINQPQYF	TGTGCCAGCAGTACTATCAATCAGCCCCAGTATTTT
TRBJ2-1	-	TRBV9	TRBD2	CASSADTGLADPGNEQFF	TGTGCCAGCAGTGCGGATACGGGACTAGCGGACCCGGGGAATGAGCAGTTCTTC
TRBJ1-3	-	TRBV7-9	-	CASSFPGTSIGPGNTIYF	TGTGCCAGCAGCTTTCCCGGGACTTCCATCGGACCTGGAAACACCATATATTTT
TRBJ2-7	-	TRBV30	TRBD1	CAWSVAGQGVEQYF	TGTGCCTGGAGTGTAGCTGGACAGGGGGTGGAGCAGTACTTC